The entry below describes one T cell receptor beta chain. The sample belongs to a study of blood T cells in healthy people across ages. Total RNA amounts of at least 5 micrograms were extracted per sample. Primed by a sample-barcoded 5' primer and a J-beta primer mix, a second PCR proceeded for 7 to 11 cycles. From the 5' RACE reads, TCRdb called clonotypes with MiXCR, one entry per CDR3 protein. This table holds 1,500,000 or so distinct CDR3 sequences, approximately 63% found once. The V end was cut by 0 bases, the J end by 2 bases, with 8 bases between. CDR3 length equals 14 residues. Germline values: CDR1 MGHRA, CDR2 YSYEKL.

The sequenced sample consisted of blood. V usage is TRBV4-1 and J usage is TRBJ2-7, with D possibly matching TRBD1 (5 bases). The TCR originated in a man between 18 and 29 years old in good health. The CDR3 sequence: CASSQERGPYEQYF. CDR3 nucleotide sequence: TGCGCCAGCAGCCAAGAAAGGGGTCCCTACGAGCAGTACTTC.